This T cell receptor (beta chain) was sequenced during a study of blood T cell repertoires in COVID-19. Study summary: From the United States, Italy and Spain came samples of acute and convalescent COVID-19. In each case, the material was cDNA or gDNA derived from T cells, B-cell-depleted T cells, or PBMCs.

In the authors' methods: Nucleated cell counts were estimated from reference gene primer amplification. Repertoires were generated with immunoSEQ multiplex PCR, while TCRdb's copy carries only in-frame clones and drops some. Clonal size and the V and J genes are those of that table, whereas D and trimming came from the DNA. The sample includes over 150,000 clones, approximately 87% of them seen just once. The V and J ends lost 0 bases and 9 bases respectively, with 9 bases between them. Germline V gene sequence: CDR1 SGHNT, CDR2 YENEEA. The CDR3 length is 14 residues. One Seattle source followed patients from active infection through their disease course.

This clonotype was sampled from a woman in her 70s with COVID-19, enrolled during active disease. The V call is TRBV11-3, the J call TRBJ1-6, with D unresolved. Sequencing was performed on peripheral blood. CDR3 sequence: CASSLDLRISPLHF. CDR3 DNA sequence: TGTGCCAGCAGCTTAGATCTCAGGATTTCACCCCTCCACTTT.